This T cell receptor beta chain was obtained from a study of blood T cell repertoires in COVID-19. About the study: Researchers got acute and convalescent COVID-19 samples from the United States, Italy and Spain. In each case, the material was cDNA or gDNA derived from T cells, B-cell-depleted T cells, or PBMCs.

The CDR3 length is 16 residues. After removal of 3 bases from V and 4 bases from J, the junction contained 3 bases not matched to a gene. In germline, CDR1 is LNHDA, CDR2 SQIVND (reference sequence). Authors' analysis steps: Amplification of reference gene primers was used by the study to estimate nucleated cell counts. The assay was immunoSEQ multiplex PCR, and TCRdb's table has in-frame clones only and misses some. V and J calls and clone size come straight from that table; D and trimming were deduced from the DNA. In the table there are about 260,000 clones, 75% to 95% of which are singletons. A Seattle source enrolled patients during active infection and followed them longitudinally.

The chain has TRBV19 and TRBJ2-2; the match to TRBD1 covers 12 bases. The clonotype was recovered from a person under 30 with COVID-19, enrolled during active disease. The material sequenced was peripheral blood. CDR3 amino acids: CASSMGQGAGTGELFF. The CDR3 DNA reads TGTGCCAGTAGTATGGGACAGGGGGCGGGCACCGGGGAGCTGTTTTTT. The complete variable domain, with remaining parts taken from reference TRBV19 and TRBJ2-2, reads DGGITQSPKYLFRKEGQNVTLSCEQNLNHDAMYWYRQDPGQGLRLIYYSQIVNDFQKGDIAEGYSVSREKKESFPLTVTSAQKNPTAFYLCASSMGQGAGTGELFFGEGSRLTVL.